The rows below give T cell receptor beta chains drawn from one sample of a study of blood T cell repertoires in COVID-19. The method was immunoSEQ multiplex PCR; TCRdb's version includes in-frame clones alone and lacks a portion of them. This sample yields some 100,000 clones, of which about 90% are seen a single time; roughly 7.4% belongs to the top ten. Specimen: peripheral blood. These receptor sequences come from a woman in her 70s with acute or convalescent COVID-19. Both conserved end residues are part of each CDR3. The D gene is left open where the match is weak. Not all rows give a size; the values are once, few, many and, for expanded clones, a class.

d_gene: -
abundance: -
j_gene: TRBJ2-1
len: 19
v_gene: TRBV24-1
CDR3nt: TGTGCCACCAGTGGGGTCGGAGCGATAGGTCGCGTGACCTACAATGAGCAGTTCTTC
CDR3aa: CATSGVGAIGRVTYNEQFF

d_gene: TRBD1
abundance: -
j_gene: TRBJ2-7
len: 17
v_gene: TRBV19
CDR3nt: TGTGCCAGTAGTATAGGCGGTTCCCGGACAGGGGGGTTCGAGCAGTACTTC
CDR3aa: CASSIGGSRTGGFEQYF

d_gene: -
abundance: -
j_gene: TRBJ1-1
len: 13
v_gene: TRBV29-1
CDR3nt: TGCAGCGTTGATCGGGGGACCAACACTGAAGCTTTCTTT
CDR3aa: CSVDRGTNTEAFF

d_gene: TRBD1
abundance: -
j_gene: TRBJ1-2
len: 17
v_gene: TRBV27
CDR3nt: TGTGCCAGCAGTTTAAGGGTCGGGACAGGTCTGAACTATGGCTACACCTTC
CDR3aa: CASSLRVGTGLNYGYTF

d_gene: -
abundance: -
j_gene: TRBJ1-4
len: 13
v_gene: TRBV18
CDR3nt: TGTGCCAGCTTACGAGACAGCAATGAAAAACTGTTTTTT
CDR3aa: CASLRDSNEKLFF

d_gene: TRBD2
abundance: -
j_gene: TRBJ2-7
len: 14
v_gene: TRBV27
CDR3nt: TGTGCCACCGGAGAATTAGCGGGAGTTGGAGAGCAGTACTTC
CDR3aa: CATGELAGVGEQYF

d_gene: -
abundance: -
j_gene: TRBJ1-4
len: 14
v_gene: TRBV5-6
CDR3nt: TGTGCCAGCAGCTTGGGAGGATTTAATGAAAAACTGTTTTTT
CDR3aa: CASSLGGFNEKLFF

d_gene: TRBD1
abundance: -
j_gene: TRBJ1-4
len: 15
v_gene: TRBV14
CDR3nt: TGTGCCAGCAGCCAAGGGGGACAGGGTTATGAAAAACTGTTTTTT
CDR3aa: CASSQGGQGYEKLFF

d_gene: TRBD2
abundance: -
j_gene: TRBJ2-2
len: 20
v_gene: TRBV29-1
CDR3nt: TGCAGCGTCCAACCCGCGGCAAGACTAGCGGGGGCCTCGAACACCGGGGAGCTGTTTTTT
CDR3aa: CSVQPAARLAGASNTGELFF

d_gene: -
abundance: -
j_gene: TRBJ2-3
len: 14
v_gene: TRBV28
CDR3nt: TGTGCCAGCAGGACAGAGATCGTCACAGATACGCAGTATTTT
CDR3aa: CASRTEIVTDTQYF

d_gene: -
abundance: -
j_gene: TRBJ1-1
len: 12
v_gene: TRBV2
CDR3nt: TGTGCCAGCAGTCCATTGAACACTGAAGCTTTCTTT
CDR3aa: CASSPLNTEAFF

d_gene: -
abundance: -
j_gene: TRBJ2-5
len: 16
v_gene: TRBV13
CDR3nt: TGTGCCAGCAGCTTTATTTCTGGTGAGGGGGGGGAGACCCAGTACTTC
CDR3aa: CASSFISGEGGETQYF

d_gene: -
abundance: -
j_gene: TRBJ1-1
len: 14
v_gene: TRBV27
CDR3nt: TGTGCCAGCAGTTTGGGAGTACCTCCTCGTGAAGCTTTCTTT
CDR3aa: CASSLGVPPREAFF

d_gene: -
abundance: -
j_gene: TRBJ2-5
len: 16
v_gene: TRBV5-6
CDR3nt: TGTGCCAGCAGCTTGCCGTATACTACACAACAAGAGACCCAGTACTTC
CDR3aa: CASSLPYTTQQETQYF

d_gene: TRBD1
abundance: -
j_gene: TRBJ1-2
len: 15
v_gene: TRBV10-3
CDR3nt: TGTGCCATCAGTAAACCGGACAGGGGTGGCTATGGCTACACCTTC
CDR3aa: CAISKPDRGGYGYTF

d_gene: -
abundance: -
j_gene: TRBJ2-1
len: 16
v_gene: TRBV10-1
CDR3nt: TGCGCCAGCAGTGAGTCGGGGGGACTCGCCTACAATGAGCAGTTCTTC
CDR3aa: CASSESGGLAYNEQFF

d_gene: TRBD1
abundance: -
j_gene: TRBJ1-1
len: 13
v_gene: TRBV6-5
CDR3nt: TGTGCCAGCAGGGACAGGTATCCCACTGAAGCTTTCTTT
CDR3aa: CASRDRYPTEAFF

d_gene: -
abundance: -
j_gene: TRBJ1-3
len: 16
v_gene: TRBV28
CDR3nt: TGTGCCAGCAGGACCTACACCGGGAGCTCTGGAAACACCATATATTTT
CDR3aa: CASRTYTGSSGNTIYF

d_gene: TRBD1
abundance: -
j_gene: TRBJ2-2
len: 16
v_gene: TRBV5-4
CDR3nt: TGTGCCAGCAGCTGGCCCCCCGGGACAGCCACCGGGGAGCTGTTTTTT
CDR3aa: CASSWPPGTATGELFF

d_gene: -
abundance: -
j_gene: TRBJ1-4
len: 15
v_gene: TRBV19
CDR3nt: TGTGCCAGTAGTTGGCGGGCGGTAGCTAATGAAAAACTGTTTTTT
CDR3aa: CASSWRAVANEKLFF

d_gene: TRBD2
abundance: -
j_gene: TRBJ2-1
len: 16
v_gene: TRBV20-1
CDR3nt: TGCAGTGCTAGTGCTTCCGGGACTAGCTCCTACAATGAGCAGTTCTTC
CDR3aa: CSASASGTSSYNEQFF

d_gene: TRBD1
abundance: -
j_gene: TRBJ1-4
len: 12
v_gene: TRBV12-3/TRBV12-4
CDR3nt: TGTGCCAGCAGGACAGGGTTGGAAAAACTGTTTTTT
CDR3aa: CASRTGLEKLFF

d_gene: -
abundance: -
j_gene: TRBJ1-2
len: 14
v_gene: TRBV6-5
CDR3nt: TGTGCCAGCATGGTATGGGCCGTTAACTATGGCTACACCTTC
CDR3aa: CASMVWAVNYGYTF

d_gene: TRBD1
abundance: -
j_gene: TRBJ2-3
len: 16
v_gene: TRBV9
CDR3nt: TGTGCCAGCAGCGCACCTACGCACAGGGGGATAGATACGCAGTATTTT
CDR3aa: CASSAPTHRGIDTQYF

d_gene: -
abundance: -
j_gene: TRBJ1-6
len: 15
v_gene: TRBV21-1
CDR3nt: TGTGCCAGCAGCACGTCGGGGAACTATAATTCACCCCTCCACTTT
CDR3aa: CASSTSGNYNSPLHF

d_gene: -
abundance: once
j_gene: TRBJ1-3
len: 14
v_gene: TRBV5-1
CDR3nt: TGCGCCAGCAGCTCTAGCCACTCTGGAAACACCATATATTTT
CDR3aa: CASSSSHSGNTIYF